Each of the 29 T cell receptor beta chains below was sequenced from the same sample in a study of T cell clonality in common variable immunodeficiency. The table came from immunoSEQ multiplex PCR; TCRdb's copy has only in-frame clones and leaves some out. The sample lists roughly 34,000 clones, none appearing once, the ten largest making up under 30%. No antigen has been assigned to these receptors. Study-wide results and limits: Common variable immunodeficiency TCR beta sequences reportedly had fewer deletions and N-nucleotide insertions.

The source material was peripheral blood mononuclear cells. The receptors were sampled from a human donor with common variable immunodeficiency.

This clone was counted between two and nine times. The CDR3 DNA, read in part, is TGTGCCAGCTCACCCAACCGACAGGCCGGCACAGATACG. It translates to CASSPNRQAGTDT. The entire CDR3 sequence reads CASSPNRQAGTDTQYF. The chain employs TRBV18 and TRBJ2-3; perhaps TRBD1 as D (6 bases). The read gets to within 3 residues of the CDR3 end, and the germline J gene fills in the rest. The CDR3 spans 16 residues. With 3 bases removed from V and 1 base from J, the gap between germline ends came to 14 bases. Germline CDR1 and CDR2: KGHSH and LQKENI.

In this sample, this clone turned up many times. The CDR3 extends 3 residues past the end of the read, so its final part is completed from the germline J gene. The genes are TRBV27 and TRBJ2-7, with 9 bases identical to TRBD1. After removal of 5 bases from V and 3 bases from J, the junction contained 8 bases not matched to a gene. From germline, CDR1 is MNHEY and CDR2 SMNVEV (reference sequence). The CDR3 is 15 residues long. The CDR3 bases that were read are TGTGCCAGCAGTCCTCGGACAGGGGCGGGCTACGAG. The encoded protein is CASSPRTGAGYE. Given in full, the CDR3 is CASSPRTGAGYEQYF.

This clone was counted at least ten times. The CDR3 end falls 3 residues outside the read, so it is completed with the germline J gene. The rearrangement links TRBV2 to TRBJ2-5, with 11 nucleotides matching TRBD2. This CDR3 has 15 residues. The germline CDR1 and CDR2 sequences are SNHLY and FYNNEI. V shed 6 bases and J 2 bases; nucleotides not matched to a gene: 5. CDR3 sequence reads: CASRGLADLQETQYF. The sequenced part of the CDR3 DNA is TGTGCCAGCAGGGGACTAGCGGACCTTCAAGAGACC. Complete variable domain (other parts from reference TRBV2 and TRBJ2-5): EPEVTQTPSHQVTQMGQEVILRCVPISNHLYFYWYRQILGQKVEFLVSFYNNEISEKSEIFDDQFSVERPDGSNFTLKIRSTKLEDSAMYFCASRGLADLQETQYFGPGTRLLVL.

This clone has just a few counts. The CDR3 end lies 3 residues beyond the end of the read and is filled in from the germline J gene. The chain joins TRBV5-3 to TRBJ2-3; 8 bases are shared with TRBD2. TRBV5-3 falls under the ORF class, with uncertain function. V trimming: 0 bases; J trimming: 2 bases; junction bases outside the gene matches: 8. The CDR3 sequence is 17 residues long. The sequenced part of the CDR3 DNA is TGTGCCAGAAGCTTGGGAGTCGGGACTAGTAACACAGATACG. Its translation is CARSLGVGTSNTDT. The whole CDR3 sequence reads CARSLGVGTSNTDTQYF.

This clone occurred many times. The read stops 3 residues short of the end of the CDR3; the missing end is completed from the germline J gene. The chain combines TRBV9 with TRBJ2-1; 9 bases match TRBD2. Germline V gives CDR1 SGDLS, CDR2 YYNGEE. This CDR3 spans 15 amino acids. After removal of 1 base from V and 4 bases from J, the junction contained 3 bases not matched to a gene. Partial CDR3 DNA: TGTGCCAGCAGCGTACAGACTAGCGGATACAATGAG. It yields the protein CASSVQTSGYNE. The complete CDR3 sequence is CASSVQTSGYNEQFF.

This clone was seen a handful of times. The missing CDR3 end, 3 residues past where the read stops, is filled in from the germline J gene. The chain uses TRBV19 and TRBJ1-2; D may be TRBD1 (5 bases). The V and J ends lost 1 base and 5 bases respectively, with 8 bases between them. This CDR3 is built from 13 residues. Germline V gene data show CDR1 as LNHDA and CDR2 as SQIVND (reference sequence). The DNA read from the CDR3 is TGTGCCAGTAGTATAGCACCAGGGTATGGC. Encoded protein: CASSIAPGYG. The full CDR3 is CASSIAPGYGYTF.

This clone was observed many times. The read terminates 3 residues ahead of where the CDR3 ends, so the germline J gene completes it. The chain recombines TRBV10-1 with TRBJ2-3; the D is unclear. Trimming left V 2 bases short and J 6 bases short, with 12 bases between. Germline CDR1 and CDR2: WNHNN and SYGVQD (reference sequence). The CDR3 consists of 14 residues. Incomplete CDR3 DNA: TGCGCCAGCAGTGAGGGGCCTGGATCCGATACG. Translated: CASSEGPGSDT. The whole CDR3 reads CASSEGPGSDTQYF.

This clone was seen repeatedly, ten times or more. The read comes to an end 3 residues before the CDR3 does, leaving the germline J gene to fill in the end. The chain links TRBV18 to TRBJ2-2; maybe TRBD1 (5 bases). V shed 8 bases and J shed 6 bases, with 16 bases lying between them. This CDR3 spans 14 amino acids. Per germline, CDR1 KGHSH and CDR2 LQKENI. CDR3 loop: CASALTDIPGELFF. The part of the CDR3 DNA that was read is TGTGCCAGCGCCTTGACAGATATCCCCGGGGAG.

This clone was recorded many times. CDR3 DNA (partial): TGCGCCAGCAGCTTTGGCAGCTCCTACGAG. It encodes CASSFGSSYE. The full CDR3 sequence reads CASSFGSSYEQYF. This chain uses TRBV5-1 with TRBJ2-7; no clear D gene. The CDR3 end is not reached by the read, which stops 3 residues before it; the germline J gene fills it in. V was clipped by 2 bases and J by 0 bases, with 6 bases between them. CDR1 is SGHRS, CDR2 YFSETQ, per germline. The CDR3 totals 13 residues.

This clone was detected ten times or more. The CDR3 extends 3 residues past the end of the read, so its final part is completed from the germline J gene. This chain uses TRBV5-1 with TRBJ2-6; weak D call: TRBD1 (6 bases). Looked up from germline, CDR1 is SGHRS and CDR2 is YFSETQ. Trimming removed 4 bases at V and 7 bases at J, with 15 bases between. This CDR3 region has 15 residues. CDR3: CASSAGTIGANVLTF. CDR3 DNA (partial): TGCGCCAGCAGCGCCGGGACAATAGGAGCCAACGTC.

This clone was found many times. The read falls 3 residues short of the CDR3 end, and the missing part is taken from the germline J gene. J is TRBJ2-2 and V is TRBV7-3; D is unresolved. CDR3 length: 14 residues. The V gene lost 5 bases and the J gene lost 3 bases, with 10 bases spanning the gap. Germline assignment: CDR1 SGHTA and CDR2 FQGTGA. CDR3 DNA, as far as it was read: TGTGCCAGCAGCCATCTATCTGACACCGGGGAG. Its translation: CASSHLSDTGE. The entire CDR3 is CASSHLSDTGELFF.

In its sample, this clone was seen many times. The CDR3 loop reads CAWSVAANTDTQYF. The sequenced CDR3 bases are TGTGCCTGGAGCGTAGCGGCAAACACAGATACG. The genes are TRBV30 and TRBJ2-3, with D perhaps matching TRBD2 (6 bases). The CDR3 goes on 3 residues after the read ends, and that part is filled in from the germline J gene. Germline CDR1 GTSNPN, CDR2 SVGIG (reference sequence). The CDR3 has 14 amino acids. Trimming shortened V by 3 bases and J by 2 bases, and 12 bases separated the two germline ends.

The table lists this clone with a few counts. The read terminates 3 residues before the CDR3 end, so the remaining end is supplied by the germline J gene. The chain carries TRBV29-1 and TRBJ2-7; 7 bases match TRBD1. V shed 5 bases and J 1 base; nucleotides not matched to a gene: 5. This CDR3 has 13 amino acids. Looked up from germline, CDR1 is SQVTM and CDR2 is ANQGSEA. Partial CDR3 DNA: TGCAGCGTTCGGACAGGCTTTTCCTACGAG. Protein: CSVRTGFSYE. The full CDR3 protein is CSVRTGFSYEQYF.

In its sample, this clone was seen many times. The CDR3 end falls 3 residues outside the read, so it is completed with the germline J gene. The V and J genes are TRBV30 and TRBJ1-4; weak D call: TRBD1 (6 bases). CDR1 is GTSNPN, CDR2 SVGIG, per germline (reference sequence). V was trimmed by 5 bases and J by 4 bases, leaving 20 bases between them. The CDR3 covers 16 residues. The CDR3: CAWRTPTGRINEKLFF. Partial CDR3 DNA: TGTGCCTGGCGTACTCCTACAGGGAGAATTAATGAAAAA.

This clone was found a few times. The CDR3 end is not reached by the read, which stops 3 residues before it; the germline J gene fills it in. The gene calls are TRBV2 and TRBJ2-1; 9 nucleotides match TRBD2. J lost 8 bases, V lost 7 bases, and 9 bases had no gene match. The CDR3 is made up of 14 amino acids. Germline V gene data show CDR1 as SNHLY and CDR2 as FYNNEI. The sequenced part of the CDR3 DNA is TGTGCCAGCAATCTTGGGACTAGCTTGGATGAG. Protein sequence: CASNLGTSLDE. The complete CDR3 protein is CASNLGTSLDEQFF.

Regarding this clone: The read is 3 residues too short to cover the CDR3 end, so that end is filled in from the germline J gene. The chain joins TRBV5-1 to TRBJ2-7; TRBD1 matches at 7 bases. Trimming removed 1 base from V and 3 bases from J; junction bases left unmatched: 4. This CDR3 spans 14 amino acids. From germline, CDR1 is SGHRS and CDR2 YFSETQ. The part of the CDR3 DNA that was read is TGCGCCAGCAGCTTGACAGGGGCTGACTACGAG. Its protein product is CASSLTGADYE. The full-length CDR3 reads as CASSLTGADYEQYF.

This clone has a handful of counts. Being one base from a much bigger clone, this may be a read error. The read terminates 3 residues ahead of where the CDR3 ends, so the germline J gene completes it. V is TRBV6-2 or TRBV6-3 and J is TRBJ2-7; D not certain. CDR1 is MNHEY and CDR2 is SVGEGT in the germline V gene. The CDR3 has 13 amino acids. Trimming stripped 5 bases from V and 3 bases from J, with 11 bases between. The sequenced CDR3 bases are TGTGCCAGCAGTCCTACGACTTGCTACGAG. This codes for CASSPTTCYE. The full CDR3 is CASSPTTCYEQYF.

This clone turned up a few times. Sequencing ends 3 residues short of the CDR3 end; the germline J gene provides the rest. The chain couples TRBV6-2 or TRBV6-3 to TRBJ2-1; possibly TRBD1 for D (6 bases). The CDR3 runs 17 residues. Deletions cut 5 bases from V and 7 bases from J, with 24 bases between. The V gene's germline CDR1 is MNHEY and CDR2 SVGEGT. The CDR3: CASSHPSTQQGKNEQFF. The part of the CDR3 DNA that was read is TGTGCCAGCAGTCATCCATCGACTCAACAGGGAAAAAATGAG.

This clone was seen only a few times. The CDR3 spells CASSYPGLNVGQPQHF. Incomplete CDR3 DNA: TGTGCCAGCAGTTATCCGGGACTAAATGTCGGTCAGCCC. The chain has TRBV6-2 or TRBV6-3 and TRBJ1-5; D possibly corresponds to TRBD1 (5 bases). The CDR3 end is not reached by the read, which stops 3 residues before it; the germline J gene fills it in. The CDR3 is 16 residues long. V gave up 3 bases and J gave up 6 bases, with 18 bases separating them. Germline values: CDR1 MNHEY, CDR2 SVGEGT.

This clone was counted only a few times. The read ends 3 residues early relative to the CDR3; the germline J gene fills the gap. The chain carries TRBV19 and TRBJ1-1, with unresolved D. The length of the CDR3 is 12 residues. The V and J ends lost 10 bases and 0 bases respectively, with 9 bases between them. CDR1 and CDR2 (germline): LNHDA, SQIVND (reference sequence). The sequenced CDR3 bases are TGTGCCACTCAGGCGTTGAACACTGAA. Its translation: CATQALNTE. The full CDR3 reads CATQALNTEAFF.

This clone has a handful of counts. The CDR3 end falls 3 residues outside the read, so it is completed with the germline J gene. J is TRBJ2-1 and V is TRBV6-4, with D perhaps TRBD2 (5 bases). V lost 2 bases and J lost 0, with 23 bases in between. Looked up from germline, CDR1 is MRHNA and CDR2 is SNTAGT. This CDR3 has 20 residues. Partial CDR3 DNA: TGTGCCAGCAGTGACCTATTTTCGAGGACTGAACATAGCTCCTACAATGAG. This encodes CASSDLFSRTEHSSYNE. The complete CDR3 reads CASSDLFSRTEHSSYNEQFF.

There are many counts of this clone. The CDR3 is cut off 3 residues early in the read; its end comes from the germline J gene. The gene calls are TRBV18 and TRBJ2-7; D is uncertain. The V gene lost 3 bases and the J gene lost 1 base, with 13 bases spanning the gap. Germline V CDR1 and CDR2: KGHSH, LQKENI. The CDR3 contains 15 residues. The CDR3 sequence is CASSPRRVGSYEQYF. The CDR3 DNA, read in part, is TGTGCCAGCTCACCGCGAAGGGTTGGATCCTACGAG.

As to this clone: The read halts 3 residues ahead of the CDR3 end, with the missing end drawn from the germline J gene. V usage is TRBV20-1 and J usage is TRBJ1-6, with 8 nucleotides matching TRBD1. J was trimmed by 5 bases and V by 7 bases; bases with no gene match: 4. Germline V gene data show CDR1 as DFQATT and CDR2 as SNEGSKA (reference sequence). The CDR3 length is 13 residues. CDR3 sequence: CSGGQVDNSPLHF. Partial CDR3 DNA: TGCAGTGGGGGACAGGTAGATAATTCACCC.

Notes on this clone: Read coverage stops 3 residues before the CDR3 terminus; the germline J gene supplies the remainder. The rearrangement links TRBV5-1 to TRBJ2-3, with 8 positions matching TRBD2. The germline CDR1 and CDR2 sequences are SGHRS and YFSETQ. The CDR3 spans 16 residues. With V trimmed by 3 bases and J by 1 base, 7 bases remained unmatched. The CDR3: CASSSGGGIGTDTQYF. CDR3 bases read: TGCGCCAGCAGCTCGGGGGGGGGCATCGGCACAGATACG.

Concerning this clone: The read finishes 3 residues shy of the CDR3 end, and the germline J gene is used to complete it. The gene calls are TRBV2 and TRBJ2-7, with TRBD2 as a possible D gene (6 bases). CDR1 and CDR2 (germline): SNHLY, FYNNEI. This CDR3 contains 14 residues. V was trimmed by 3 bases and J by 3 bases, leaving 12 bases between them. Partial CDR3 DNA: TGTGCCAGCAGTGAGGTAGCGGCTAACTACGAG. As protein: CASSEVAANYE. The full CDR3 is CASSEVAANYEQYF.

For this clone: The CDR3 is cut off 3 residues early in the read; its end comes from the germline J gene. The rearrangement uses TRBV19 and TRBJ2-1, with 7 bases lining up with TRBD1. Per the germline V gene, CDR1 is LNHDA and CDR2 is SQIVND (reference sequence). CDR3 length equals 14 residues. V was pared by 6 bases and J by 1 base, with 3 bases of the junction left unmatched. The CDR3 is CASSRTGSYNEQFF. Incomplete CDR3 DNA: TGTGCCAGTAGCCGGACAGGATCCTACAATGAG.

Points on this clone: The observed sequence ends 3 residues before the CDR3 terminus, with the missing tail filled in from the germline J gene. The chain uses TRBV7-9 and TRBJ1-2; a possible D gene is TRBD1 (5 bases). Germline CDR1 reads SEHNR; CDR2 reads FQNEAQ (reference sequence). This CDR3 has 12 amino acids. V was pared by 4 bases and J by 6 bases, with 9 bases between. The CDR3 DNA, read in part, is TGTGCCAGCAGCTACCAGGGAGATGGC. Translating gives CASSYQGDG. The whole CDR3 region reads CASSYQGDGYTF.

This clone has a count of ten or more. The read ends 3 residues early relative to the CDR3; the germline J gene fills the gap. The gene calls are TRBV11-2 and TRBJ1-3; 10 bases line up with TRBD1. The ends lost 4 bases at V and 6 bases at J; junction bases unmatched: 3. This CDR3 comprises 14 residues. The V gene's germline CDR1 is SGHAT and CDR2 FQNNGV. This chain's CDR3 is CASSYGTGANTIYF. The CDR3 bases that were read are TGTGCCAGCAGCTATGGGACAGGGGCAAACACC.

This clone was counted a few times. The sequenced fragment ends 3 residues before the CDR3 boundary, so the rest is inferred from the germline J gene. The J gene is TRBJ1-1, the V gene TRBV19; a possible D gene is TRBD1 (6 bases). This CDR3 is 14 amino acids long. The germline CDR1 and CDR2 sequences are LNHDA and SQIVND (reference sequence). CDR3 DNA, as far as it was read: TGTGCCAGTAGTATACGGGTTCACAGGGTTGGA. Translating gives CASSIRVHRVG. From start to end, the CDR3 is CASSIRVHRVGAFF.